This TCR beta chain was sequenced in a study of blood T cell repertoires in COVID-19. Data came from immunoSEQ multiplex PCR; TCRdb stores just in-frame clones and leaves some out. This sample has about 97,000 clones, with about 91% found just once. The specimen sequenced was peripheral blood. The TCR originated in a man in his forties or fifties with COVID-19, enrolled during active disease.

The CDR3 protein is CASSPRTGWDGYTF. As DNA, the CDR3 is TGTGCCAGCAGCCCTCGGACAGGGTGGGACGGCTACACCTTC. The chain recombines TRBV27 with TRBJ1-2; 8 bases agree with TRBD1. The trim removed 6 bases at V and 8 bases at J, leaving 11 bases unmatched. There are 14 residues in the CDR3. Germline CDR1 is MNHEY and CDR2 is SMNVEV (reference sequence).